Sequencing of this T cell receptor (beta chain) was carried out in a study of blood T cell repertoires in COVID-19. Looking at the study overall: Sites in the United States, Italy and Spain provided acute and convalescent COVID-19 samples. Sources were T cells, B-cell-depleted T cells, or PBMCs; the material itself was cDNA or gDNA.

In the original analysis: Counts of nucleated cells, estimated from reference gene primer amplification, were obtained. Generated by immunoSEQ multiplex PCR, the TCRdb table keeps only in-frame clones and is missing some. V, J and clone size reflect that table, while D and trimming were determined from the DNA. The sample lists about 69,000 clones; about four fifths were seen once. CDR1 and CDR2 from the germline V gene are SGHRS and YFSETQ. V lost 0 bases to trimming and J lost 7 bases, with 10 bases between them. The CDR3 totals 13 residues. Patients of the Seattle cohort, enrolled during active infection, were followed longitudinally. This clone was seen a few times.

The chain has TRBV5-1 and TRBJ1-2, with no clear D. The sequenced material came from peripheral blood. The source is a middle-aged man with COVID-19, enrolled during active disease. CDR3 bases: TGCGCCAGCAGCTTGGCCGGGATAGGTGGCTACACCTTC. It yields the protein CASSLAGIGGYTF.